This T cell receptor (beta chain) was documented in a study of identical twins. Study-wide points: Rather than following the same donors, the conclusions depended on cross-sectional statistical analysis. The study found excess low generation probability among twin-shared out-of-frame alpha sequences. Memory repertoires showed no such pattern, whereas abundant cord blood beta clonotypes carried fewer insertions. Beta out-of-frame sequences showed weaker excess sharing between twins.

V shed 2 bases, J shed 4 bases, and the junction held 7 bases outside the gene matches. The V gene's germline CDR1 is DFQATT and CDR2 SNEGSKA (reference sequence). The CDR3 is 15 residues long. With respect to this clonotype: Its antigen is not identified.

TCRdb processed the 5' RACE reads anew with MiXCR; each CDR3 protein has one entry. The table shows 1.5 million to 2 million distinct CDR3 sequences, with roughly a third occurring only once. The sequence was collected from a newborn girl in good health. Sequenced input: cord blood. This chain uses TRBV20-1 with TRBJ2-1; 8 nucleotides agree with TRBD2. The CDR3 bases are TGCAGTGCTAGAACGTTGAGACTAGCGTACAATGAGCAGTTCTTC. Protein sequence: CSARTLRLAYNEQFF.